The clone carrying this TCR beta chain was seen only a few times. The CDR3 is 15 residues long. With V trimmed by 4 bases and J by 4 bases, 9 bases remained unmatched. From germline, CDR1 is LNHDA and CDR2 SQIVND (reference sequence). This specimen comes from a study of blood T cell repertoires in COVID-19. Looking at the study overall: T cells, B-cell-depleted T cells, or PBMCs provided the cDNA or gDNA that served as material.

Study processing details: From reference gene primer amplification, estimates of nucleated cell counts were derived. Libraries were prepared by immunoSEQ multiplex PCR; TCRdb keeps only in-frame clonotypes and omits some of them. That table gives V, J and clone size, and the DNA gave D and trimming. The profile covers around 180,000 clones, with about four fifths appearing a single time and 6% to 7.5% taken by the ten largest. V usage is TRBV19 and J usage is TRBJ1-1, with 7 bases matching TRBD1. Sequenced input: peripheral blood. The receptor's source is a man in his 70s with active or convalescent COVID-19. CDR3 in amino acids: CASSRSDRLRTEAFF. CDR3 coding DNA: TGTGCCAGTAGTAGATCGGACAGGCTGCGCACTGAAGCTTTCTTT.